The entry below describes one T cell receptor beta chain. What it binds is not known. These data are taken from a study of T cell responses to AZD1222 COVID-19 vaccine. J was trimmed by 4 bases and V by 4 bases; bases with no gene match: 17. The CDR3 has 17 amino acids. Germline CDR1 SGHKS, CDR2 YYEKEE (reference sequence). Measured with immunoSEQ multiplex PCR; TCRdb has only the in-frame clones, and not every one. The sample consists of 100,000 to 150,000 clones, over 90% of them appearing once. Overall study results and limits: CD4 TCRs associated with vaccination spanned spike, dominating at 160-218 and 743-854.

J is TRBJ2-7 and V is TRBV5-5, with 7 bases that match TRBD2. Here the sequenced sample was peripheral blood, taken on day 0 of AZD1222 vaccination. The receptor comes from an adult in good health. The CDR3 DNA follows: TGTGCCAGCAGCAACTGGGGGGGGAAGGGCCCCCTATACGAGCAGTACTTC. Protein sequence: CASSNWGGKGPLYEQYF.